Below, 10 T cell receptor beta chains from the same sample are listed, as sequenced in a study of CD8 T cells in ankylosing spondylitis. MiXCR, applied by TCRdb to the 5' RACE reads, yields one record per CDR3 protein. The profile covers 250,000 or so distinct CDR3 sequences, with more than 20% appearing a single time and over 0.55% taken by the ten largest. The sequencing input was blood, either unsorted or a sorted T cell fraction (not recorded which). Receptors were obtained from a male donor with ankylosing spondylitis or in good health (not recorded which).

This clonotype was seen ten or more times. The chain employs TRBV29-1 and TRBJ2-3; no firm D call. Trimming removed 5 bases at V and 5 bases at J, with 11 bases between. From germline, CDR1 is SQVTM and CDR2 ANQGSEA. The CDR3 totals 12 residues. CDR3 sequence: CSVNQPGDTQYF. The DNA for the CDR3 is TGCAGCGTTAATCAGCCGGGAGATACGCAGTATTTT.

The V call is TRBV29-1, the J call TRBJ2-3; D is perhaps TRBD2 (5 bases). The CDR3 consists of 12 residues. Germline CDR1 and CDR2: SQVTM and ANQGSEA. Trimming took off 2 bases at V and 6 bases at J, with 9 bases between the two ends. CDR3 DNA sequence: TGCAGCGTTGAAACTGGCGGGGATACGCAGTATTTT. As protein: CSVETGGDTQYF.

In this sample, this clonotype turned up a few times. The CDR3 here is CSATPGAGYGYTF. The CDR3, as DNA: TGCAGTGCTACCCCGGGGGCTGGCTATGGCTACACCTTC. This rearrangement joins TRBV20-1 to TRBJ1-2; TRBD1 is a possible D gene (6 bases). V was shortened by 4 bases and J by 4 bases, with 13 bases between the two germline ends. CDR3 length: 13 residues. From germline, CDR1 is DFQATT and CDR2 SNEGSKA (reference sequence).

The rearrangement links TRBV29-1 to TRBJ1-2; D gene ambiguous. This CDR3 has 16 amino acids. Germline V gene lookup returns CDR1 SQVTM and CDR2 ANQGSEA. Trimming shortened V by 5 bases and J by 0 bases, and 19 bases separated the two germline ends. The CDR3 region has the DNA TGCAGCGTTAAATCGGACCCTGCCCGAGCTAACTATGGCTACACCTTC. The encoded protein is CSVKSDPARANYGYTF. Using reference TRBV29-1 and TRBJ1-2 for the parts outside the CDR3, the full variable domain is SAVISQKPSRDICQRGTSLTIQCQVDSQVTMMFWYRQQPGQSLTLIATANQGSEATYESGFVIDKFPISRPNLTFSTLTVSNMSPEDSSIYLCSVKSDPARANYGYTFGSGTRLTVV.

This clonotype came up a few times. This rearrangement joins TRBV12-3 or TRBV12-4 to TRBJ2-5; 8 bases map to TRBD2. The CDR3 spans 13 residues. After removal of 8 bases from V and 0 bases from J, the junction contained 2 bases not matched to a gene. As DNA, the CDR3 is TGTGCCAGCGGCGGGGGGTACCAAGAGACCCAGTACTTC. Translating it yields CASGGGYQETQYF.

This clonotype showed up many times. The CDR3 here is CSVLTPLYGYTF. The CDR3 region has the DNA TGCAGTGTCCTGACACCCCTCTATGGCTACACCTTC. V and J are TRBV20-1 and TRBJ1-2; D is ambiguous. Germline values: CDR1 DFQATT, CDR2 SNEGSKA (reference sequence). Trimming cost V 7 bases and J 4 bases, with 13 bases left between them. The CDR3 consists of 12 residues.

This rearrangement joins TRBV20-1 to TRBJ2-2; D is unclear. V gave up 0 bases and J gave up 6 bases, with 11 bases separating them. CDR3 length: 14 residues. Per the germline V gene, CDR1 is DFQATT and CDR2 is SNEGSKA (reference sequence). The CDR3 nucleotides are TGCAGTGCTAGAGATGGAAGTCCCTCCGGGGAGCTGTTTTTT. Residues: CSARDGSPSGELFF.

The table lists this clonotype with a few counts. This chain uses TRBV27 with TRBJ2-3; D is undetermined. The ends were cut back, 6 bases at V and 3 bases at J, with 16 bases in the middle. Germline-derived CDR1 and CDR2 are MNHEY and SMNVEV (reference sequence). The CDR3 runs to 15 residues. DNA of the CDR3: TGTGCCAGCAGCCCCCGCAGTTATTGGACAGATACGCAGTATTTT. Translating it yields CASSPRSYWTDTQYF.

This clonotype was observed a few times. The chain has TRBV6-2 or TRBV6-3 and TRBJ2-1, with TRBD2 identical over 15 bases. V lost 7 bases and J lost 2; bases outside the gene matches: 18. Germline values: CDR1 MNHEY, CDR2 SVGEGT. The CDR3 covers 21 residues. The chain's CDR3 is CASNILGLAGGTMTTYNEQFF. The CDR3 nucleotides are TGTGCCAGCAACATACTAGGACTAGCGGGGGGGACAATGACCACCTACAATGAGCAGTTCTTC.

The gene calls are TRBV29-1 and TRBJ1-1; no clear D. With 4 bases removed from V and 5 bases from J, the gap between germline ends came to 11 bases. Germline CDR1 and CDR2: SQVTM and ANQGSEA. This CDR3 spans 12 amino acids. CDR3 in DNA: TGCAGCGTTGGGAACCGAGGAACTGAAGCTTTCTTT. Its translation is CSVGNRGTEAFF.